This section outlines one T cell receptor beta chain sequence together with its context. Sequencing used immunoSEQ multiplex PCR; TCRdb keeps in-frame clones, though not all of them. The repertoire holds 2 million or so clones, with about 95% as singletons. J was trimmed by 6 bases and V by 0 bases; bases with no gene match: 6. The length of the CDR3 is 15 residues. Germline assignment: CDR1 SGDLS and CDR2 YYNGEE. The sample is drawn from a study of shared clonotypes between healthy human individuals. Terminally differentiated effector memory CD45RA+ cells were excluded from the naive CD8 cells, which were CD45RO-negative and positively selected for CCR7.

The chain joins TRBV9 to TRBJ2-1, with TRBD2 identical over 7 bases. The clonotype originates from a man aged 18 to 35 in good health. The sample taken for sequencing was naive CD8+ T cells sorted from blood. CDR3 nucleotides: TGTGCCAGCAGCGTAGGCGGGGGTACCCTCAATGAGCAGTTCTTC. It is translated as CASSVGGGTLNEQFF.